What follows are 20 T cell receptor beta chains derived from one specimen sequenced in a study of tumor-infiltrating lymphocytes in primary liver carcinoma. Starting material of 450 to 500 ng total RNA yielded TCR beta cDNA via a constant-region primer. Researchers made the TCR beta libraries by running three nested multiplex PCR rounds with slightly modified ARM-PCR. The first two PCR rounds, around 11 cycles each, used TRBV1-TRBV30 forward primers and a C-beta reverse primer. TCRdb itself ran the multiplex PCR reads through MiXCR, one entry per CDR3 protein. This table has 100,000 or so distinct CDR3 sequences, about two thirds appearing once. Co-extracting RNA and DNA was done with 20-30 mg of unsorted bulk tissue as input. The source material was liver tumor tissue from sampling region 2. Indicated subset: tumor region T2, inferior pole. All receptors derive from a woman between 55 and 75 years old with primary liver carcinoma and hepatitis B virus infection.

This clonotype appeared a few times. The chain has TRBV28 and TRBJ2-1; TRBD2 agrees at 7 bases. CDR3 length equals 18 residues. Trimming removed 5 bases from V and 5 bases from J; junction bases left unmatched: 18. The germline gives CDR1 MDHEN, CDR2 SYDVKM. DNA for the CDR3: TGTGCCAGCAGTGACTTTGGACTTCGCTGGCTAGCGGACAATGAGCAGTTCTTC. It translates to CASSDFGLRWLADNEQFF.

This clonotype was observed a few times. A much larger clone sits a single nucleotide away, making a read error possible. The genes are TRBV12-3 or TRBV12-4 and TRBJ1-2, with D possibly being TRBD1 (5 bases). The CDR3 is 16 amino acids. The CDR3 DNA reads as TGTGTCAGCACCCCAAGCGGGGGTGGAGGCTTGTTTGGCTACACCTTC. Its protein product is CVSTPSGGGGLFGYTF.

There are a few counts of this clonotype. At one end, the junction sequence differs from germline, possibly due to a read error. V and J are TRBV12-3 or TRBV12-4 and TRBJ2-7; D perhaps matches TRBD1 (7 bases). The CDR3 is made up of 15 amino acids. The CDR3 loop is CVSSLGQGGLYEQYF. The CDR3 coding sequence is TGTGTCAGCAGTTTAGGGCAGGGGGGTTTATACGAGCAGTACTTC.

This clonotype has ten or more counts. The genes are TRBV6-5 and TRBJ2-7; tentatively, D is TRBD1 (5 bases). This CDR3 region has 14 residues. Germline loops: CDR1 MNHEY, CDR2 SVGAGI. Trimming removed 4 bases from V and 3 bases from J, with 13 bases in between. The CDR3 sequence: CASSSSDRFYEQYF. DNA of the CDR3: TGTGCCAGCAGTTCATCAGACAGATTCTACGAGCAGTACTTC.

A note on this clonotype: A junction end diverges from the germline sequence, so it may reflect a read error. The chain combines TRBV11-2 with TRBJ2-3; D gene unclear. The germline V gene has CDR1 SGHAT and CDR2 FQNNGV. The CDR3 loop spans 12 amino acids. In DNA, the CDR3 is TGCGCCAGCAGCCCCTGGGCGGAAGCGCAGTATTTT. It is translated as CASSPWAEAQYF.

The rearrangement uses TRBV7-9 and TRBJ2-7, with TRBD2 as a possible D gene (6 bases). The germline gives CDR1 SEHNR, CDR2 FQNEAQ (reference sequence). The CDR3 has 14 residues. The CDR3 DNA follows: TGTGTCACCAGCTTAGCGCGGGGCAGGGACGAGCAGTACTTC. Its translation is CVTSLARGRDEQYF.

On this clonotype: Germline and junction disagree at one end, which may indicate a read error. The CDR3 sequence: CSSSLGMVARGPNEQFF. The CDR3 nucleotides read TGTTCCAGCAGCTTAGGTATGGTAGCGAGAGGGCCGAATGAGCAGTTTTTC. This sequence joins TRBV11-2 and TRBJ2-1; a weak D match, TRBD2 (5 bases). The CDR3 is 17 amino acids. CDR1 is SGHAT, CDR2 FQNNGV, per germline.

Of note for this clonotype: One end of the junction is discordant with germline, which a read error may explain. The rearrangement links TRBV6-1 to TRBJ2-1, with D possibly TRBD1 on 6 matching bases. The CDR3 totals 17 residues. The V gene's germline CDR1 is MNHNS and CDR2 SASEGT. This CDR3 is CTSSEEFRGNLQNEQFF. The CDR3, as DNA: TGTACCAGCAGTGAAGAATTCAGGGGCAATCTTCAAAATGAGCAGTTCTTC.

This clonotype was observed many times. J is TRBJ2-3 and V is TRBV7-9; D not resolved. Trimming cost V 5 bases and J 2 bases, with 11 bases left between them. This CDR3 contains 14 residues. Germline CDR1 is SEHNR and CDR2 is FQNEAQ (reference sequence). The CDR3 is CASSPQRATDTQYF. DNA for the CDR3: TGTGCCAGCAGCCCCCAAAGGGCCACAGATACGCAGTATTTT.

Concerning this clonotype itself: Since the CDR3 does not end with the conserved phenylalanine or tryptophan, this likely comes from a read error. The rearrangement links TRBV10-2 to TRBJ2-7, with 10 bases lining up with TRBD2. V was pared by 8 bases and J by 2 bases, with 21 bases of the junction left unmatched. Per germline, CDR1 WSHSY and CDR2 SAAADI. The CDR3 loop spans 19 amino acids. DNA for the CDR3: TGCGCCAGCGCTCCTTGGGGTAGCGGGAGGAACGGGGCGACCTACGAGCAGTACTCC. This sequence encodes CASAPWGSGRNGATYEQYS.

V gene TRBV10-3 combines with J gene TRBJ2-1, with 14 bases lining up with TRBD2. The germline CDR1 and CDR2 sequences are ENHRY and SYGVKD. The V gene end was trimmed by 3 bases and the J gene end by 5 bases; junction bases not matched to a gene: 9. This CDR3 is built from 18 residues. CDR3 protein: CAISDRGLAGETNNEQFF. CDR3 sequence (DNA): TGTGCCATCAGTGACCGGGGACTAGCGGGAGAGACTAACAATGAGCAGTTCTTC.

Points on this clonotype: This may be a read error, as it is one base from a much larger clone. The V and J genes are TRBV6-5 and TRBJ2-2; D is possibly TRBD1 (6 bases). The length of the CDR3 is 15 residues. CDR1 is MNHEY and CDR2 is SVGAGI in the germline V gene. Trimming took off 5 bases at V and 2 bases at J, with 12 bases between the two ends. The CDR3: CASSTRTVNTGELFF. For the CDR3, the DNA is TGTGCCAGCAGTACCCGGACAGTCAACACCGGGGAGCTGTTTTTT.

A note on this clonotype: Mismatch with germline at one junction end may stem from a read error. The chain carries TRBV6-6 and TRBJ1-6; D may be TRBD1 (5 bases). The CDR3 has 14 residues. CDR1 is MNHNY and CDR2 is SVGAGI in the germline V gene (reference sequence). This chain's CDR3 is CASSYSYGGSPIRF. The CDR3, as DNA: TGTGCCAGCAGTTACTCGTATGGGGGATCACCCATTCGCTTT.

Points on this clonotype: The conserved phenylalanine or tryptophan normally closing the CDR3 is absent here, so this likely arose from a read error. The DNA is left out, because the CDR3 cannot be placed on it with certainty; the CDR3 is given as TCRdb lists it. The chain combines TRBV11-2 with TRBJ1-1. CDR1 is SGHAT, CDR2 FQNNGV, per germline. The CDR3 contains 17 residues when both ends are counted. CDR3 region: CTSSSGKIQVALGEALL.

Comments on this clonotype: Since a much larger clone is just one base distant, this may be a read error. The chain carries TRBV5-1 and TRBJ1-4; 8 nucleotides match TRBD1. The germline V gene has CDR1 SGHRS and CDR2 YFSETQ. The CDR3 is 15 amino acids. CDR3 coding DNA: TGCGCCAGCAGCGAAGGACAGGGCGGAAGGGAAAAACCGTTTTTT. Its protein is CASSEGQGGREKPFF.

This clonotype turned up a few times. One junction end does not reproduce the germline sequence, and a read error may be involved. The chain couples TRBV11-2 to TRBJ2-1; 8 positions match TRBD2. The CDR3 extends over 17 amino acids. The V gene's germline CDR1 is SGHAT and CDR2 FQNNGV. The chain's CDR3 is CASSWRLPGGPGDEQFF. DNA of the CDR3: TGTGCCAGCAGCTGGAGACTACCGGGAGGGCCGGGGGATGAACAGTTCTTC.

The gene calls are TRBV28 and TRBJ1-5, with D tentatively TRBD1 (5 bases). CDR1 MDHEN and CDR2 SYDVKM come from the germline V gene. There are 15 residues in the CDR3. Between the trimmed V and J ends, which lost 3 bases and 10 bases, there was a span of 19 bases. CDR3 nucleotides: TGTGCCAGCAGTTTGCCGGGACGGGGCAATGACCCCCAGCATTTT. Protein product: CASSLPGRGNDPQHF. Supplemented by reference TRBV28 and TRBJ1-5, the full variable domain reads DVKVTQSSRYLVKRTGEKVFLECVQDMDHENMFWYRQDPGLGLRLIYFSYDVKMKEKGDIPEGYSVSREKKERFSLILESASTNQTSMYLCASSLPGRGNDPQHFGDGTRLSIL.

This clonotype has a count of ten or more. The chain joins TRBV28 to TRBJ1-1, with D unresolved. Trimming removed 6 bases from V and 5 bases from J, with 16 bases in between. The CDR3 is 14 residues long. Germline V gene lookup returns CDR1 MDHEN and CDR2 SYDVKM. This CDR3 reads CASRPPQRGTEAFF. In DNA, the CDR3 is TGTGCCAGCAGGCCCCCGCAACGAGGGACTGAAGCTTTCTTT.

V gene TRBV4-1 combines with J gene TRBJ2-3, with D unresolved. This CDR3 spans 12 amino acids. Trimming removed 6 bases from V and 4 bases from J, with 8 bases in between. The germline V gene encodes CDR1 MGHRA and CDR2 YSYEKL. The CDR3 region has the DNA TGCGCCAGCAGTCAACACGCAGATACGCAGTATTTT. Protein sequence: CASSQHADTQYF.

The CDR3 loop reads CASSAVNTGELFF. As DNA, the CDR3 is TGTGCCAGCAGTGCAGTCAACACCGGGGAGCTGTTTTTT. The chain couples TRBV12-3 or TRBV12-4 to TRBJ2-2; D remains unclear. The CDR3 totals 13 residues. Trimming removed 5 bases from V and 2 bases from J, with 6 bases in between.